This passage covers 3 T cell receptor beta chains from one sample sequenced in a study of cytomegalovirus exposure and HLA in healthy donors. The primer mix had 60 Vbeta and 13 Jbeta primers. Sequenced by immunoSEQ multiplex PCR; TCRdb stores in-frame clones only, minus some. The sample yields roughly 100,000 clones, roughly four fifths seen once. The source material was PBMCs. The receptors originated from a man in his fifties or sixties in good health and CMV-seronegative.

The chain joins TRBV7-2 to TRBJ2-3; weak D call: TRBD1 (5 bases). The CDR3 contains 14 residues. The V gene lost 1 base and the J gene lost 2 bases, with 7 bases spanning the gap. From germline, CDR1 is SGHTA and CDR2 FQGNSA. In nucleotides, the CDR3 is TGTGCCAGCAGCTTAGGACAGCACACAGATACGCAGTATTTT. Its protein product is CASSLGQHTDTQYF.

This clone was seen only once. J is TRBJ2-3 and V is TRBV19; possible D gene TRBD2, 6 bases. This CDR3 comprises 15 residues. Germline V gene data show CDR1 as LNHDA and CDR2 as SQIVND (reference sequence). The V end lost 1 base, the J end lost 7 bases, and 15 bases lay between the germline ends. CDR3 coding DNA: TGTGCCAGTAGTATAGGGGCAGGTGGGGGGTATACGCAGTATTTT. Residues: CASSIGAGGGYTQYF.

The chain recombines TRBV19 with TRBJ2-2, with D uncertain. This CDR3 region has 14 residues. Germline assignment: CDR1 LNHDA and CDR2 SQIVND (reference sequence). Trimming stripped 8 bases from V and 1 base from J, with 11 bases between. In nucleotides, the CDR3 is TGTGCCAGTCGCCAGGCTCAGAACACCGGGGAGCTGTTTTTT. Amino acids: CASRQAQNTGELFF.